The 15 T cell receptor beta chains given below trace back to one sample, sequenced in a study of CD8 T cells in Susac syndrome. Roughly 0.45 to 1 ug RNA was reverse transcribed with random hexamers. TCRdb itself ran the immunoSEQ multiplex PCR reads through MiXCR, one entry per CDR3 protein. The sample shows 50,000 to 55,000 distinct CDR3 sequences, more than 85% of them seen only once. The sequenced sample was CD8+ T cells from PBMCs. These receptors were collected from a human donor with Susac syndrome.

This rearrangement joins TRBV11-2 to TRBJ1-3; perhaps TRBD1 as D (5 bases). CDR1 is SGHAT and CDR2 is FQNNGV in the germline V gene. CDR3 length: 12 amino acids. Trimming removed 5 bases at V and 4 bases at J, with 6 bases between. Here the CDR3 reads CASSNRGNTIYF. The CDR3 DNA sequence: TGTGCCAGCAGCAACAGGGGAAACACCATATATTTT.

This CDR3 is CSARDYSSNEKLFF. In DNA, the CDR3 is TGCAGTGCTAGAGATTACTCCTCCAATGAAAAACTGTTTTTT. The chain employs TRBV20-1 and TRBJ1-4; D gene ambiguous. V gave up 0 bases and J gave up 5 bases, with 10 bases separating them. Per germline, CDR1 DFQATT and CDR2 SNEGSKA (reference sequence). This CDR3 region has 14 residues.

DNA of the CDR3: TGTGCCAGCAGTTCCGCCCCCGGAGAGCAGTTCTTC. It encodes CASSSAPGEQFF. V usage is TRBV12-3 or TRBV12-4 and J usage is TRBJ2-1; D is unresolved. This CDR3 contains 12 residues. V gave up 4 bases and J gave up 10 bases, with 11 bases separating them.

The CDR3 DNA sequence: TGTGCCAGCAGCCAAGTGGGACAGGGGTTAAGGAATTCACCCCTCCACTTT. Its translation: CASSQVGQGLRNSPLHF. V is TRBV3-1 and J is TRBJ1-6, with 10 bases fitting TRBD1. J was trimmed by 7 bases and V by 1 base; bases with no gene match: 7. CDR3 size: 17 residues. The germline CDR1 and CDR2 sequences are LGHDT and YNNKEL (reference sequence).

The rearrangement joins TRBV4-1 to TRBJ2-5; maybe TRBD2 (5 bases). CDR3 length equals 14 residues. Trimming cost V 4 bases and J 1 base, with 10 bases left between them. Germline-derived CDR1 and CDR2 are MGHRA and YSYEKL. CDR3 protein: CASSLRELQETQYF. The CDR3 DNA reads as TGCGCCAGCAGCCTTAGGGAGCTCCAAGAGACCCAGTACTTC.

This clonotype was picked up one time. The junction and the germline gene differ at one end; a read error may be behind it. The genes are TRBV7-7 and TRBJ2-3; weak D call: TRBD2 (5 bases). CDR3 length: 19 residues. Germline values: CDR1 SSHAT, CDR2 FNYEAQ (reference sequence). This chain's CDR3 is CASSPLGSRSPAYTDTQYF. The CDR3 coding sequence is TGTGCTAGCAGCCCCTTGGGGAGTCGGAGCCCCGCTTACACAGATACGCAGTATTTT. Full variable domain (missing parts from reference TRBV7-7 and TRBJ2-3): GAGVSQSPRYKVTKRGQDVTLRCDPISSHATLYWYQQALGQGPEFLTYFNYEAQPDKSGLPSDRFSAERPEGSISTLTIQRTEQRDSAMYRCASSPLGSRSPAYTDTQYFGPGTRLTVL.

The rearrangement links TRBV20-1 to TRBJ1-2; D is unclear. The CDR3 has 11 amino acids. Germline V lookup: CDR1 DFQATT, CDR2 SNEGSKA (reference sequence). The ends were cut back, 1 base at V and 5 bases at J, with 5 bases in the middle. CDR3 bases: TGCAGTGCTAGAGCTGAGTATGGCTACACCTTC. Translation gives CSARAEYGYTF.

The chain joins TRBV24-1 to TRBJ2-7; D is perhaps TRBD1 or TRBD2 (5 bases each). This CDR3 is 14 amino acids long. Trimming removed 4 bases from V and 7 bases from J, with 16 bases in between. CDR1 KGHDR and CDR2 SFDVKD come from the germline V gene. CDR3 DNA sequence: TGTGCCACCAGTGACCTACAAGGGGACCTTGAGCAGTACTTC. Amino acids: CATSDLQGDLEQYF.

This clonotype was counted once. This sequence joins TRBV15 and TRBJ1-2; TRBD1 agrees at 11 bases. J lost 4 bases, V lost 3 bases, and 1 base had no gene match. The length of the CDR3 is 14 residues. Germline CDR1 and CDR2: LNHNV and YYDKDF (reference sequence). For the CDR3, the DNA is TGTGCCACCAGCAGGGGACAGGGGGTCTATGGCTACACCTTC. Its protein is CATSRGQGVYGYTF.

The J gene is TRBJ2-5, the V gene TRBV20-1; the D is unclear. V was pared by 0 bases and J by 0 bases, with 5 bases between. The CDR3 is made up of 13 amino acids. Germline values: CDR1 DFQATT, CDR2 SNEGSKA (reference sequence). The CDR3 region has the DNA TGCAGTGCTAGAGAAAGGTACCAAGAGACCCAGTACTTC. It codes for CSARERYQETQYF.

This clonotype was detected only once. Here the CDR3 DNA reads TGCGCCAGCAGCCAAGATCCTCCGGGACTAGGTGACAATGAGCAGTTCTTC. Protein: CASSQDPPGLGDNEQFF. V usage is TRBV4-3 and J usage is TRBJ2-1; 8 bases agree with TRBD2. CDR1 is LGHNA, CDR2 YSLEER, per germline. The CDR3 runs 17 residues. V shed 0 bases, J shed 5 bases, and the junction held 9 bases outside the gene matches.

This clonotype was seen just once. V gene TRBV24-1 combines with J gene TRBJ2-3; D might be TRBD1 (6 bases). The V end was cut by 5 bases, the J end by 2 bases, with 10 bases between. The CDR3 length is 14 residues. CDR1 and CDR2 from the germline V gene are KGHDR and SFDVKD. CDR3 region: CATSGRGNTDTQYF. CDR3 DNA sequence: TGTGCCACCAGTGGCAGGGGAAACACAGATACGCAGTATTTT.

CDR3 sequence (DNA): TGTGCCAGCAGCGTCTCCGGGACTAGCGGGGGTTACAATGAGCAGTTCTTC. Protein sequence: CASSVSGTSGGYNEQFF. The V gene is TRBV9, the J gene TRBJ2-1, with TRBD2 matching 14 bases. With V trimmed by 2 bases and J by 4 bases, 5 bases remained unmatched. The CDR3 runs 17 residues. Germline V gives CDR1 SGDLS, CDR2 YYNGEE.

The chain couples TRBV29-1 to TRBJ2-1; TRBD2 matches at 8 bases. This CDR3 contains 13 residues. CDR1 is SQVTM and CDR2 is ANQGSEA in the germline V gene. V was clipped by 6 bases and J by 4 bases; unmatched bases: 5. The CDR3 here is CSVPGGVYNEQFF. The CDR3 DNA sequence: TGCAGCGTCCCGGGGGGGGTGTACAATGAGCAGTTCTTC.

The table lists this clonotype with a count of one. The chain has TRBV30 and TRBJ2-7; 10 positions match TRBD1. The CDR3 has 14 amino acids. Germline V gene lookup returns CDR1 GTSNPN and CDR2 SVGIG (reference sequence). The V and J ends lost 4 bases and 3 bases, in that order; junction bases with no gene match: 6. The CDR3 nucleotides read TGTGCCTGGACTGCCGGGACAGGGGACTACGAGCAGTACTTC. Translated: CAWTAGTGDYEQYF.